The present T cell receptor beta chain was sequenced within a study of identical twins. TCRdb ran MiXCR on the 5' RACE reads and lists one entry per CDR3 protein. The data contain nearly 900,000 distinct CDR3 sequences, 9% to 15% of them singletons. V lost 3 bases, J lost 0 bases, and 20 bases stayed unmatched. CDR3 length: 22 residues. Germline CDR1 reads LGHDT; CDR2 reads YNNKEL (reference sequence). Study-level points and caveats: Out-of-frame alpha sequences that twins shared showed excess low generation probability.

To note about this clonotype: Its target is unknown.

The data were also submitted as part of a second study, on yellow fever vaccine responses in identical twins.

This chain uses TRBV3-1 with TRBJ2-6; 7 nucleotides align to TRBD1. The source of this sequence is a woman aged 18 to 35 in good health. What was sequenced was PBMCs. The CDR3: CASSHGRGNMASPISGANVLTF. DNA of the CDR3: TGTGCCAGCAGCCATGGCAGGGGGAATATGGCCTCACCCATCTCTGGGGCCAACGTCCTGACTTTC.